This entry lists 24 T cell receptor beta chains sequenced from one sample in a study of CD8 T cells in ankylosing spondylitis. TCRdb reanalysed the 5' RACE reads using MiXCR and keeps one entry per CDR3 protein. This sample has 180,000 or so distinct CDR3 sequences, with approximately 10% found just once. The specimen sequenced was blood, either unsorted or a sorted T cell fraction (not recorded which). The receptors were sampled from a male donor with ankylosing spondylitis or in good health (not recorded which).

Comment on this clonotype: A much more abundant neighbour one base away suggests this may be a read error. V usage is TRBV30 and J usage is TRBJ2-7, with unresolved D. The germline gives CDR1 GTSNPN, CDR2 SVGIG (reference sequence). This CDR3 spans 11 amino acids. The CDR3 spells CGWSNAYEQYF. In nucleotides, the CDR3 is TGTGGCTGGTCTAATGCATACGAGCAGTACTTC.

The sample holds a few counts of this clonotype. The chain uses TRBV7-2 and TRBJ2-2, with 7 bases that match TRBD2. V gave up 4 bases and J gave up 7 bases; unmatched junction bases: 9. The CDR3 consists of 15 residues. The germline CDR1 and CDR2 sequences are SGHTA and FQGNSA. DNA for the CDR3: TGTGCCAGCAGCTCGTTAGCGGGTTTTAGCGGGGAGCTGTTTTTT. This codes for CASSSLAGFSGELFF.

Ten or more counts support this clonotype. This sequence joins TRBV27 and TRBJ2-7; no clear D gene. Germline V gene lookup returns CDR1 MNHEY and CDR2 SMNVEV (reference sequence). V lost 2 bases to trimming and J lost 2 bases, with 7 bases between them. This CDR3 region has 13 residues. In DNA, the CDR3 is TGTGCCAGCAGTTTAGGTGAAACCTACGAGCAGTACTTC. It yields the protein CASSLGETYEQYF.

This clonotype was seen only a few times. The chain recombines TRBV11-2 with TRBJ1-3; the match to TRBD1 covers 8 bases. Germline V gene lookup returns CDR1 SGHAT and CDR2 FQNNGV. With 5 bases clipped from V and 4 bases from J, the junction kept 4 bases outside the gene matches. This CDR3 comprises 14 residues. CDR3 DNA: TGTGCCAGCAGCCAGGACAGGGTCGGAAACACCATATATTTT. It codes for CASSQDRVGNTIYF. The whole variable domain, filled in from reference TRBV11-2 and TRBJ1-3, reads EAGVAQSPRYKIIEKRQSVAFWCNPISGHATLYWYQQILGQGPKLLIQFQNNGVVDDSQLPKDRFSAERLKGVDSTLKIQPAKLEDSAVYLCASSQDRVGNTIYFGEGSWLTVV.

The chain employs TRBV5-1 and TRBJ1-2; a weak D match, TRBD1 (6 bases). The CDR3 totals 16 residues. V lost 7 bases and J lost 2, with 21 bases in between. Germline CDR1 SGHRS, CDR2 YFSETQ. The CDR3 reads CASQPQGSRENYGYTF. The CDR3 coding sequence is TGCGCCAGCCAACCCCAGGGGTCGCGGGAGAACTATGGCTACACCTTC.

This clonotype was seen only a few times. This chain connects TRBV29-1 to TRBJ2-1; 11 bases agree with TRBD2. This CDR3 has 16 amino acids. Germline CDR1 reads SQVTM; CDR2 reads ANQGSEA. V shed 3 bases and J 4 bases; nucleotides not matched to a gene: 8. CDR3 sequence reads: CSVDGTLAGGYNEQFF. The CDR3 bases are TGCAGCGTTGATGGGACTCTAGCGGGGGGTTACAATGAGCAGTTCTTC.

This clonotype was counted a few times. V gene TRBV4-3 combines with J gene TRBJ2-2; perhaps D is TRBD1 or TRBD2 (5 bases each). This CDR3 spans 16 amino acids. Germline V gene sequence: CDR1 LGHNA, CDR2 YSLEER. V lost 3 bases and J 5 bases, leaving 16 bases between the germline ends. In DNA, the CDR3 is TGCGCCAGCAGCCAGCTGTCCGGGGCGGAAACCGGGGAGCTGTTTTTT. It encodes CASSQLSGAETGELFF.

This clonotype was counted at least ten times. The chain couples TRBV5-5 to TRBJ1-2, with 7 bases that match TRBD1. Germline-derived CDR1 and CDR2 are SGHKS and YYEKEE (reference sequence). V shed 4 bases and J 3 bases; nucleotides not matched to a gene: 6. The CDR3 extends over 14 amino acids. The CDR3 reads CASSPAGGDYGYTF. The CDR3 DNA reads TGTGCCAGCAGCCCCGCAGGGGGGGACTATGGCTACACCTTC.

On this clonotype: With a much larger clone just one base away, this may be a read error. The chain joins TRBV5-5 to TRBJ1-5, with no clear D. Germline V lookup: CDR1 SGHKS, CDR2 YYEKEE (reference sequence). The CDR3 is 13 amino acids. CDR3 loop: CSSSFVDNQPQHF. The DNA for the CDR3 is TGTTCCAGCAGCTTCGTAGACAATCAGCCCCAGCATTTT.

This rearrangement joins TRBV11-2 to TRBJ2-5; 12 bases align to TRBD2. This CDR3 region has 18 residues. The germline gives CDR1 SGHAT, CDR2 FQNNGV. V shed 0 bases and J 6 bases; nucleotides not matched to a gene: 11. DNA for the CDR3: TGTGCCAGCAGCTTAGACCTGACTAGCGGGGGTCTAGGGAAGACCCAGTACTTC. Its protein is CASSLDLTSGGLGKTQYF. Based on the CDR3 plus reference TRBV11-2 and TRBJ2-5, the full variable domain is EAGVAQSPRYKIIEKRQSVAFWCNPISGHATLYWYQQILGQGPKLLIQFQNNGVVDDSQLPKDRFSAERLKGVDSTLKIQPAKLEDSAVYLCASSLDLTSGGLGKTQYFGPGTRLLVL.

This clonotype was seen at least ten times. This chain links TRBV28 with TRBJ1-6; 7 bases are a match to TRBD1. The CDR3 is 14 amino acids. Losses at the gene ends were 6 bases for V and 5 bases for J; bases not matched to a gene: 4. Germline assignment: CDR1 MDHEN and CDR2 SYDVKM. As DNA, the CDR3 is TGTGCCAGCAGCCAAGGGGGCGATAATTCACCCCTCCACTTT. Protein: CASSQGGDNSPLHF.

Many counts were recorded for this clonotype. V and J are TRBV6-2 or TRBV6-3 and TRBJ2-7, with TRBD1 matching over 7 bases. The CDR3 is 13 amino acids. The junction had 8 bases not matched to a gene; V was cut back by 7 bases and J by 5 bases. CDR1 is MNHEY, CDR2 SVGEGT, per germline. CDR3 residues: CASTRQGKNEQYF. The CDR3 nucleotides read TGTGCCAGCACCCGACAGGGTAAGAACGAGCAGTACTTC.

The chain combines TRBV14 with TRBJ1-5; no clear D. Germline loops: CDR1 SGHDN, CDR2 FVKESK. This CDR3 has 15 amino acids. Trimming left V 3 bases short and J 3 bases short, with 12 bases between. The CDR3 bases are TGTGCCAGCAGCCAGGGAGGAACACACAATCAGCCCCAGCATTTT. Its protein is CASSQGGTHNQPQHF.

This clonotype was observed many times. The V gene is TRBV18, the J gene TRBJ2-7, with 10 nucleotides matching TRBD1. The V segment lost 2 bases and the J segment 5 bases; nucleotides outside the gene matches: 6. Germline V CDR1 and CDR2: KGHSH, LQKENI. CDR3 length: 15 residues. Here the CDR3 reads CASSPMRQGADEQYF. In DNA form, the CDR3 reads TGTGCCAGCTCACCAATGAGACAGGGGGCTGACGAGCAGTACTTC.

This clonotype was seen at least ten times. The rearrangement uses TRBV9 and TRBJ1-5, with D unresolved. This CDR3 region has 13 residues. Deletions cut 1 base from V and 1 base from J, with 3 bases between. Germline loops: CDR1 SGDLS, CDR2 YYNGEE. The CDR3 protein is CASSVSSNQPQHF. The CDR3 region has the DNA TGTGCCAGCAGCGTATCGAGCAATCAGCCCCAGCATTTT. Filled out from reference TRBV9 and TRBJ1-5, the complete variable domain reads DSGVTQTPKHLITATGQRVTLRCSPRSGDLSVYWYQQSLDQGLQFLIQYYNGEERAKGNILERFSAQQFPDLHSELNLSSLELGDSALYFCASSVSSNQPQHFGDGTRLSIL.

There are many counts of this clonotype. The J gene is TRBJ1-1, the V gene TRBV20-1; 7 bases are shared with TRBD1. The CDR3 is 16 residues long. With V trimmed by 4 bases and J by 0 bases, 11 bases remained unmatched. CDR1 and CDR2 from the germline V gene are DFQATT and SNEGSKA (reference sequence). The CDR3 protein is CSATGRGGSMNTEAFF. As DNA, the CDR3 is TGCAGTGCTACGGGCCGAGGGGGCAGCATGAACACTGAAGCTTTCTTT.

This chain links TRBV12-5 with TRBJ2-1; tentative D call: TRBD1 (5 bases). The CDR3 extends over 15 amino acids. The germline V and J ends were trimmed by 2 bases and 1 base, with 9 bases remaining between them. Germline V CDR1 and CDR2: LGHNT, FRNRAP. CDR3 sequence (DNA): TGTGCTAGTGGTTTGCCTGGGGCTTCCTACAATGAGCAGTTCTTC. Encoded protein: CASGLPGASYNEQFF.

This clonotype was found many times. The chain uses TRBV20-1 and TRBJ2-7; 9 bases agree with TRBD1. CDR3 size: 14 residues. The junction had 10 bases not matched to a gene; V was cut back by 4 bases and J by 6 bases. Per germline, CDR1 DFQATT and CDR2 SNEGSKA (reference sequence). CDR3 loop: CSATPGQGIREQYF. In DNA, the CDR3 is TGCAGTGCTACTCCGGGACAGGGTATCCGCGAGCAGTACTTC.

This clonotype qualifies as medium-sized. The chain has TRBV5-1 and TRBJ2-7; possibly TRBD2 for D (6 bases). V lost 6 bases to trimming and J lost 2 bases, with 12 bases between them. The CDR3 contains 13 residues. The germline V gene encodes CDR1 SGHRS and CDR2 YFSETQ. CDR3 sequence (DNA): TGCGCCAGCACCGGGGGAGCTACCTACGAGCAGTACTTC. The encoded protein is CASTGGATYEQYF. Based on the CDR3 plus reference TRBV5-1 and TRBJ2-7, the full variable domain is KAGVTQTPRYLIKTRGQQVTLSCSPISGHRSVSWYQQTPGQGLQFLFEYFSETQRNKGNFPGRFSGRQFSNSRSEMNVSTLELGDSALYLCASTGGATYEQYFGPGTRLTVT.

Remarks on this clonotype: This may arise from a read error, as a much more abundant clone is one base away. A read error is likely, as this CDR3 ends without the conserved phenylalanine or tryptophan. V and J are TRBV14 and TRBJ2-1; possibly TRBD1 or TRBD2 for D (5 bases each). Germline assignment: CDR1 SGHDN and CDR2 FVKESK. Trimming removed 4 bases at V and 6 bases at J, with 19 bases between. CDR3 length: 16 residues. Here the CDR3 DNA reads TGTGCCAGCAGCCCCCTGGGACCAAGCGGTTCCAATGAGCAGTTCTCC. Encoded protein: CASSPLGPSGSNEQFS.

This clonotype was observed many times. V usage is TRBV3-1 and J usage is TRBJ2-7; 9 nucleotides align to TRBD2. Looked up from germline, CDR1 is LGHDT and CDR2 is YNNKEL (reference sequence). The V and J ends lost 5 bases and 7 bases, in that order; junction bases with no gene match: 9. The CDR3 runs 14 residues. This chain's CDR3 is CASSTGTSSVEQYF. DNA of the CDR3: TGTGCCAGCAGCACCGGGACTAGCTCCGTGGAGCAGTACTTC.

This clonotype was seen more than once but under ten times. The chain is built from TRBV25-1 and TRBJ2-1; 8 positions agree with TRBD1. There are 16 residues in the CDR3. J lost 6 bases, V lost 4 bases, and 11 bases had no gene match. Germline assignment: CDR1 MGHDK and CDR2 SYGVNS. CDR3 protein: CASSGGTGRTANEQFF. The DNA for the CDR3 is TGTGCCAGCAGTGGCGGGACAGGACGTACAGCCAATGAGCAGTTCTTC.

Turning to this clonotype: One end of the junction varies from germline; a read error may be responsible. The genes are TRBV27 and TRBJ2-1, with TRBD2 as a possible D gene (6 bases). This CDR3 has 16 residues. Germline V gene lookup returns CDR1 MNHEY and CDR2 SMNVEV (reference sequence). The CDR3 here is CASSSGDWAPVNERFF. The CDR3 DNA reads TGTGCCAGCAGTTCGGGGGACTGGGCCCCGGTCAATGAGCGGTTCTTC.

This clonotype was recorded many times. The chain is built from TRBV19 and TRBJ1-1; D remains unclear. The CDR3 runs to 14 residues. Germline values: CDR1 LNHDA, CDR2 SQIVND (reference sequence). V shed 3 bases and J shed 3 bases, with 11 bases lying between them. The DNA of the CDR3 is TGTGCCAGTAGTATGGCTGGTCTTGACACTGAAGCTTTCTTT. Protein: CASSMAGLDTEAFF.